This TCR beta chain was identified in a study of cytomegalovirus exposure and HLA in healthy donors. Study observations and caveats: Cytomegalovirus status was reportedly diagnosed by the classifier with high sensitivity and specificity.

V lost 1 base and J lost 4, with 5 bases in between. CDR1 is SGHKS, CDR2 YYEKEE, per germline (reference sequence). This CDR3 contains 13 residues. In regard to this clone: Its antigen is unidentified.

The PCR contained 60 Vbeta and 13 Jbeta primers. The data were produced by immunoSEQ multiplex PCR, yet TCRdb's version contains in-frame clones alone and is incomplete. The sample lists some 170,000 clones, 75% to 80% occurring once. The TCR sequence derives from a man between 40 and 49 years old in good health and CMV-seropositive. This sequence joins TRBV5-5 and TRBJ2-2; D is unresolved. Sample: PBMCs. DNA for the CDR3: TGTGCCAGCAGCTTGTCGGGCACCGGGGAGCTGTTTTTT. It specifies CASSLSGTGELFF.